Shown below are 13 T cell receptor beta chains from a single sample sequenced in a study of cytomegalovirus exposure and HLA in healthy donors. PCR primers comprised 60 Vbeta and 13 Jbeta primers. TCRdb keeps only in-frame clones here, not all; method: immunoSEQ multiplex PCR. This table has fewer than 250,000 clones, more than 75% appearing once. Sequenced input: PBMCs. Source of these receptors: a male donor in good health and CMV-seronegative.

The genes are TRBV5-1 and TRBJ2-5; 10 nucleotides align to TRBD2. The J call is in doubt because the DNA end fits TRBJ2-7 better. CDR3 length equals 15 residues. Germline V lookup: CDR1 SGHRS, CDR2 YFSETQ. Here the CDR3 reads CASSLSSGSGYEQYF. The CDR3 DNA is TGCGCCAGCAGCTTATCTAGCGGGAGTGGCTACGAGCAGTACTTC.

The chain has TRBV11-2 and TRBJ2-1, with 10 positions matching TRBD2. This CDR3 spans 18 amino acids. Per the germline V gene, CDR1 is SGHAT and CDR2 is FQNNGV. With V trimmed by 2 bases and J by 5 bases, 12 bases remained unmatched. The CDR3 DNA reads TGTGCCAGCAGCTTATGGCTAGCGGGAGACACGAGAAACAATGAGCAGTTCTTC. Translating gives CASSLWLAGDTRNNEQFF.

V is TRBV27 and J is TRBJ2-1; 7 nucleotides line up with TRBD2. V was clipped by 3 bases and J by 8 bases; unmatched bases: 4. Germline CDR1 and CDR2: MNHEY and SMNVEV (reference sequence). The CDR3 loop spans 13 amino acids. CDR3 region: CASSFRGGDEQFF. The CDR3 DNA sequence: TGTGCCAGCAGTTTTCGCGGGGGTGATGAGCAGTTCTTC.

CDR3 loop: CASSPDRWTEAFF. The CDR3 coding sequence is TGTGCCAGCAGCCCGGACAGGTGGACTGAAGCTTTCTTT. The V call is TRBV7-4, the J call TRBJ1-1, with 7 nucleotides matching TRBD1. The V gene end was trimmed by 5 bases and the J gene end by 5 bases; junction bases not matched to a gene: 5. The germline V gene has CDR1 SGHVT and CDR2 SQSDAQ. This CDR3 is built from 13 residues.

The chain combines TRBV7-3 with TRBJ2-7; D not certain. Trimming left V 0 bases short and J 3 bases short, with 6 bases between. The length of the CDR3 is 13 residues. The germline V gene encodes CDR1 SGHTA and CDR2 FQGTGA. The CDR3 sequence: CASSLTPGYEQYF. The DNA for the CDR3 is TGTGCCAGCAGCTTAACCCCGGGCTACGAGCAGTACTTC.

In this sample, this clone turned up a few times. The chain uses TRBV6-6 and TRBJ2-7, with D possibly matching TRBD2 (6 bases). The CDR3 spans 15 residues. The V end lost 8 bases, the J end lost 4 bases, and 21 bases lay between the germline ends. Germline V gene lookup returns CDR1 MNHNY and CDR2 SVGAGI (reference sequence). The CDR3 spells CASQRTGGVGYEQYF. In DNA form, the CDR3 reads TGTGCCAGCCAAAGGACCGGGGGTGTGGGATACGAGCAGTACTTC.

The chain carries TRBV11-2 and TRBJ1-2; D is perhaps TRBD1 (5 bases). The germline gives CDR1 SGHAT, CDR2 FQNNGV. V dropped 0 bases and J dropped 7 bases, with 12 bases sitting between them. The CDR3 is 14 amino acids. The CDR3 coding sequence is TGTGCCAGCAGCTTAGAAGCAGGGTTGGGTGGCTACACCTTC. It is translated as CASSLEAGLGGYTF.

This CDR3 is CASSPTTGIETQYF. The DNA of the CDR3 is TGTGCCAGCTCACCGACGACAGGGATCGAGACCCAGTACTTC. The gene calls are TRBV18 and TRBJ2-5; 7 nucleotides line up with TRBD1. V was pared by 3 bases and J by 5 bases, with 6 bases of the junction left unmatched. From germline, CDR1 is KGHSH and CDR2 LQKENI. CDR3 length equals 14 residues.

The V and J genes are TRBV5-6 and TRBJ2-7; 10 bases fit TRBD1. The CDR3 totals 15 residues. CDR1 is SGHDT, CDR2 YYEEEE, per germline. Unmatched junction bases numbered 3, after V lost 0 bases and J lost 3 bases. The CDR3 loop is CASSLGGTGDYEQYF. CDR3 bases: TGTGCCAGCAGCTTGGGGGGGACAGGGGACTACGAGCAGTACTTC.

The rearrangement joins TRBV2 to TRBJ2-1, with 8 bases matching TRBD2. The V gene's germline CDR1 is SNHLY and CDR2 FYNNEI. V lost 7 bases and J lost 4; bases outside the gene matches: 6. The CDR3 spans 14 residues. CDR3 bases: TGTGCCAGCACGGGGGGACTAGGGTACAATGAGCAGTTCTTC. It yields the protein CASTGGLGYNEQFF.

This clone was counted between two and nine times. The chain has TRBV28 and TRBJ2-7; 8 bases agree with TRBD2. V trimming: 2 bases; J trimming: 6 bases; junction bases outside the gene matches: 3. CDR1 and CDR2 (germline): MDHEN, SYDVKM. The CDR3 is 13 amino acids. The CDR3 spells CASSLNGRAEQYF. The DNA of the CDR3 is TGTGCCAGCAGTTTAAACGGGAGGGCCGAGCAGTACTTC.

This clone was picked up a small number of times. The chain recombines TRBV7-3 with TRBJ1-2, with 7 bases fitting TRBD1. The CDR3 is 14 residues long. Losses at the gene ends were 5 bases for V and 4 bases for J; bases not matched to a gene: 7. The V gene's germline CDR1 is SGHTA and CDR2 FQGTGA. This chain's CDR3 is CASSATGPRYGYTF. In DNA form, the CDR3 reads TGTGCCAGCAGCGCGACAGGGCCACGCTATGGCTACACCTTC.

This chain connects TRBV29-1 to TRBJ2-7; 9 positions match TRBD1. CDR1 and CDR2 from the germline V gene are SQVTM and ANQGSEA. This CDR3 spans 13 amino acids. Germline trimming cut 7 bases from V and 7 bases from J; bases unmatched to any gene: 11. The CDR3 coding sequence is TGCAGCGCCCGACAGGGGGAAATTCGGGAGCAGTACTTC. The encoded protein is CSARQGEIREQYF.